The rows below give T cell receptor beta chains drawn from one sample of a study of beta chain features in type 1 diabetes. Libraries were prepared by immunoSEQ multiplex PCR; TCRdb keeps only in-frame clonotypes and omits some of them. The sample includes hundreds of thousands of clones, roughly a sixth of them seen just once. Sequenced sample: naive CD4+ T cells from blood. The source is a woman younger than 35 in good health. CDR3s include the opening cysteine and the closing phenylalanine or tryptophan. The D gene is left open where the match is weak. Some rows mark clone size as missing; the rest say once, few, many or name a class of expanded clone.

J gene	clone size	D gene	V gene	CDR3 DNA	CDR3 protein
TRBJ1-4	few	-	TRBV7-9	TGTGCCAGCAGCCAGGTCGTCGGGGCTTCTAATGAAAAACTGTTTTTT	CASSQVVGASNEKLFF
TRBJ2-7	-	-	TRBV6-5	TGTGCCAGCAGTTGGGACCGACGCAATTACGAGCAGTACTTC	CASSWDRRNYEQYF
TRBJ2-5	-	-	TRBV11-2	TGTGCCAGCAGCTTAACGCGAACCCAAGAGACCCAGTACTTC	CASSLTRTQETQYF
TRBJ2-7	-	-	TRBV7-8	TGTGCCAGCAGCTTACGAGGGGGGTTAGGCGCCTACGAGCAGTACTTC	CASSLRGGLGAYEQYF
TRBJ2-6	few	-	TRBV7-2	TGTGCCAGCAGCTTTACGGGTGCAGGGGCCAACGTCCTGACTTTC	CASSFTGAGANVLTF
TRBJ2-5	-	TRBD1	TRBV18	TGTGCCAGCTCAGCCGGACAGGGAAGGACCCAGTACTTC	CASSAGQGRTQYF
TRBJ1-2	-	-	TRBV29-1	TGCAGCGGGGGATGGGGCAATGGCTACACCTTC	CSGGWGNGYTF
TRBJ1-1	-	-	TRBV7-9	TGTGCCAGCAGCAATCGGGGGGCGAACACTGAAGCTTTCTTT	CASSNRGANTEAFF
TRBJ1-4	-	-	TRBV6-5	TGTGCCAGCAGTAACAGGGAGGGAGATGAAAAACTGTTTTTT	CASSNREGDEKLFF
TRBJ2-3	-	TRBD2	TRBV19	TGTGCCAGTAGTAGATACTTAGTAGCGGGAGTTGTCACGTCTGCAAACACAGATACGCAGTATTTT	CASSRYLVAGVVTSANTDTQYF
TRBJ1-2	few	TRBD1	TRBV29-1	TGCAGCGTTGGACAGGGGTTAGGCGATGGCTACACCTTC	CSVGQGLGDGYTF
TRBJ2-1	-	TRBD2	TRBV5-6	TGTGCCAGCAGCCAGGGACTAGCGGCCTACAATGAGCAGTTCTTC	CASSQGLAAYNEQFF
TRBJ2-2	-	-	TRBV12-5	TGTGCTAGTGGTTTGGCCAATGGGCCCGGGGAGCTGTTTTTT	CASGLANGPGELFF
TRBJ2-7	few	TRBD2	TRBV7-9	TGTGCCAGCAGCTTAGGGACTAGCGGTAACTACGAGCAGTACTTC	CASSLGTSGNYEQYF
TRBJ2-1	-	TRBD2	TRBV18	TGTGCCAGCTCACCGACTAGCGGGTACAATGAGCAGTTCTTC	CASSPTSGYNEQFF
TRBJ2-7	-	-	TRBV7-3	TGTGCCAGCAGCCGTTTTGGGAGGCCCTACGAGCAGTACTTC	CASSRFGRPYEQYF
TRBJ1-5	-	TRBD1	TRBV7-8	TGTGCCAGCAGCTCGGGGACAGGCCCATGGCAGCCCCAGCATTTT	CASSSGTGPWQPQHF
TRBJ2-5	-	-	TRBV5-1	TGCGCCAGCAGCTTGGCAGGAGAGACCCAGTACTTC	CASSLAGETQYF
TRBJ1-1	few	-	TRBV28	TGTGCCAGCCGGGACGGGAACACTGAAGCTTTCTTT	CASRDGNTEAFF
TRBJ2-4	-	-	TRBV28	TGTGCCAGCAGTCTGGGGCCAGGTAGAAACATTCAGTACTTC	CASSLGPGRNIQYF
TRBJ2-3	-	TRBD2	TRBV27	TGTGCCAGCAGTTACAGCGGGAGGTCAGATACGCAGTATTTT	CASSYSGRSDTQYF
TRBJ2-5	few	TRBD1	TRBV28	TGTGCCAGCTTTCCCGGGGCAGGGGGCGCATTTCAGACCCAGTACTTC	CASFPGAGGAFQTQYF
TRBJ1-2	-	-	TRBV4-2	TGTGCCAGCAGCATAGCCACTAACTATGGCTACACCTTC	CASSIATNYGYTF
TRBJ2-7	few	TRBD1	TRBV9	TGTGCCAGCAGCGCTCAGGGGGCCTCCCCTGGCGAGCAGTACTTC	CASSAQGASPGEQYF
TRBJ2-7	few	-	TRBV4-3	TGCGCCAGCAGCCAAGATATCGCCTACGAGCAGTACTTC	CASSQDIAYEQYF
TRBJ2-3	few	TRBD2	TRBV2	TGTGCCAGCAGGAGGTTCGGCGGGAGGGATTTT	CASRRFGGRDF
TRBJ2-7	-	TRBD1	TRBV4-2	TGTGCCAGCAGCCAAATACGGGACAGGGGACGGGACGAGCAGTACTTC	CASSQIRDRGRDEQYF
TRBJ2-1	-	TRBD2	TRBV5-1	TGCGCCAGCAGCTTGGATCTAGCGGCCAGCTCCTACAATGAGCAGTTCTTC	CASSLDLAASSYNEQFF
TRBJ2-7	once	-	TRBV15	TGTGCCACCAGCCCAGGGGTACCGGATGACTACGAGCAGTACTTC	CATSPGVPDDYEQYF
TRBJ2-7	-	TRBD2	TRBV18	TGTGCCAGCTCCCACACTAGCGGCTACGAGCAGTACTTC	CASSHTSGYEQYF
TRBJ2-1	-	TRBD2	TRBV18	TGTGCCAGCTCACCGACTAGCGGAGGGGCCTACAATGAGCAGTTCTTC	CASSPTSGGAYNEQFF
TRBJ2-5	few	-	TRBV4-1	TGCGCCAGCAGCGTCTGGATACAAGAGACCCAGTACTTC	CASSVWIQETQYF
TRBJ2-7	few	TRBD2	TRBV18	TGTGCCAGCTCACCACCAGCGGGACTAGGCTACGAGCAGTACTTC	CASSPPAGLGYEQYF
TRBJ2-4	-	TRBD2	TRBV18	TGTGCCAGCTCGGCGAGGACTAGCGACTTAATAAACATTCAGTACTTC	CASSARTSDLINIQYF
TRBJ2-1	-	-	TRBV20-1	TGCAGTGCAACGAAGGCCAATGAGCAGTTCTTC	CSATKANEQFF
TRBJ2-4	-	-	TRBV7-9	TGTGCCAGCAGCCCCGGGTGGGACCCCCAGAAGAACATTCAGTACTTC	CASSPGWDPQKNIQYF
TRBJ2-7	-	TRBD2	TRBV19	TGTGCCACTAGCGGGTCCTTCTCCTACGAGCAGTACTTC	CATSGSFSYEQYF
TRBJ1-1	-	-	TRBV28	TGTGCCTCGTGGGGGTCGGGACACACTGAAGCTTTCTTT	CASWGSGHTEAFF
TRBJ2-2	-	-	TRBV6-1	TGTGCCAGCAGTGAAGCGAGCCGCCTCGGGCTGTTTTTT	CASSEASRLGLFF
TRBJ1-1	-	TRBD1	TRBV10-3	TGTGCCATCAGTGAGTCAGGGACAGGAGCGAACACTGAAGCTTTCTTT	CAISESGTGANTEAFF
TRBJ2-3	few	-	TRBV28	TGTGCCAGCAGTTTCCGGGGGACTAGCACAGATACGCAGTATTTT	CASSFRGTSTDTQYF
TRBJ2-1	few	TRBD2	TRBV7-2	TGTGCCAGCAGCTTAGCGGGGACTAGTTCCTACAATGAGCAGTTCTTC	CASSLAGTSSYNEQFF
TRBJ2-7	-	TRBD2	TRBV28	TGTGCCAGCAGGGGAGCGGGAGGCAAATACGAGCAGTACTTC	CASRGAGGKYEQYF
TRBJ1-1	few	TRBD1	TRBV7-9	TGTGCCAGCAGCTTACGAGGACAGGGGGCCGACACTGAAGCTTTCTTT	CASSLRGQGADTEAFF
TRBJ1-5	-	-	TRBV5-1	TGCGCCAGCAGCTACACAGGGAGCCCGAATCAGCCCCAGCATTTT	CASSYTGSPNQPQHF
TRBJ1-5	few	-	TRBV6-1	TGTGCCAGCAACATCGGGAAGGTCCCCCAGCATTTT	CASNIGKVPQHF
TRBJ2-1	few	-	TRBV28	TGTGCCAGCAGTTCACAAGGGAATGAGCAGTTCTTC	CASSSQGNEQFF
TRBJ2-3	few	TRBD1	TRBV19	TGTGCCAGTAGTCTCGGGACAGGGGAGGCAGATACGCAGTATTTT	CASSLGTGEADTQYF
TRBJ2-1	-	-	TRBV9	TGTGCCAGCAGCGTAGCTTCGAATGAGCAGTTCTTC	CASSVASNEQFF
TRBJ2-4	-	-	TRBV11-2	TGTGCCAGCACCTTAGGGAGCGCAGGGAACATTCAGTACTTC	CASTLGSAGNIQYF
TRBJ2-1	-	-	TRBV7-2	TGTGCCAGCAGCTTAACCAGAGACAACAATGAGCAGTTCTTC	CASSLTRDNNEQFF